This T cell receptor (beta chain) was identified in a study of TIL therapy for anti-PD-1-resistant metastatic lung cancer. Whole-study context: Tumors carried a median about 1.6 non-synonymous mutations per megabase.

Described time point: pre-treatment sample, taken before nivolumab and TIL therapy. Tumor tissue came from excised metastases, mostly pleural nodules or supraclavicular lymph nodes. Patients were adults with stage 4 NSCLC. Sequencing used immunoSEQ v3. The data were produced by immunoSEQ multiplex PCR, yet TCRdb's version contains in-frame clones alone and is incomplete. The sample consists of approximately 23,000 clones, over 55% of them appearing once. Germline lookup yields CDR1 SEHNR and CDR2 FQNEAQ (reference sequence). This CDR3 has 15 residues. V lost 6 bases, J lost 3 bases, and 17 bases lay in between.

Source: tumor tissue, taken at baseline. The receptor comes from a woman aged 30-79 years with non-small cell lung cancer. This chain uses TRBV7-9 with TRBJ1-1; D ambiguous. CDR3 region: CASRAQGSRDTEAFF. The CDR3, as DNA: TGTGCCAGCAGAGCTCAAGGGAGTCGCGACACTGAAGCTTTCTTT.